Below, one T cell receptor beta chain is given with its context. Which antigen it targets is not known. Qualities for individual bases were not recorded, and no much larger clone is one base off. The data are from a study of blood T cell repertoires in COVID-19 (TCRdb year 2020). For the study in its entirety: Collaborator samples came from the United States, Italy and Spain and covered acute and convalescent phases of COVID-19. Subjects who had been exposed to COVID-19, were actively infected with it, or had recovered from it provided the deeply sampled blood TCRbeta repertoires that made up the dataset. HLA class I and class II types, where available, came from metadata supplied by the sample provider rather than from assay-based typing. The material from the prospective study consisted of cDNA or gDNA derived from T cells, B-cell-depleted T cells, or PBMCs. Samples were obtained from the ongoing ImmuneRACE study (first 160 participants) and from over a thousand subjects provided by 6 global collaborators. The sample metadata nearly always contained a de-identified subject ID, COVID-19 status, age in years and sex. A freely available public database, intended as a resource for researchers studying the immune response to SARS-CoV-2, is where the repertoires were released. On the study overall, not on this receptor specifically: The quantity of clinical and demographic metadata differed by source and by participant and was supplied without curation.

Whole blood was collected in K2EDTA tubes by collaborating institutions according to the institutions' own protocols. For TCRbeta analysis, collaborators shipped samples in one of three forms: frozen whole blood, isolated PBMCs, or DNA extracted from either of those sample types. For CDR1 and CDR2, the germline V gene lists SGHAT and FQNNGV. CDR3 length: 15 amino acids, cysteine to phenylalanine. Only the CDR3 region is kept as DNA, spanning 45 bases read in frame from base 1. V loses 3 bases at its end and J loses 0 bases; junction bases beyond the gene matches: 2. TCRbeta CDR3 regions were amplified from genomic DNA using the immunoSEQ Assay, a bias-controlled multiplex PCR. The paper's data handling went like this. Nucleated cell counts per sample were estimated from amplification of reference gene primers within the assay. Sequence reads were collapsed and filtered to measure the absolute abundance of every unique TCRbeta CDR3 rearrangement. For each sample, productive Simpson clonality was calculated as the square root of Simpson's diversity index over productive rearrangements. As stored in TCRdb, this immuneACCESS dataset retains in-frame rearrangements with V and J assigned. A fraction of the clones does not appear; measured against another copy, unresolved V genes explain less than half of the discrepancy, and the remainder lacks a known reason. The DNA was the basis for D and trimming; V, J and clone size are from that table. This sample comprises 250,000 to 350,000 clones, 75% to 90% of them detected only once. In total, the top ten clones hold 12% of the sample.

The sample was peripheral blood. This clonotype originated in a woman between 55 and 75 years old with acute or convalescent COVID-19. Recombination connected TRBV11-2 to TRBJ1-3, with 7 bases aligning to TRBD1. The bases read TGTGCCAGCAGCTTGACAGGGCCCTCTGGAAACACCATATATTTT. Its product reads: CASSLTGPSGNTIYF.